This TCR beta chain was recorded in a study of response to subunit inactivated influenza vaccine (dated by TCRdb to 2017 to 2018). Background for the entire study: To follow how T cells responded to a trivalent subunit inactivated influenza vaccine, the researchers relied on deep quantitative profiling of the T cell receptor repertoire. Broader findings and caveats from the paper: The authors proposed that each seasonal influenza vaccination may bring in only a limited number of new T cells.

The CDR3 sequence holds 17 residues, the cysteine and phenylalanine included. Kept here is only the CDR3 DNA, which spans 51 bases and is read in frame from base 1. V is trimmed back by 1 base and J by 1 base, and the junction contains 3 bases that no gene match accounts for. CDR1 and CDR2, looked up from the germline V gene, are SGHVS and FNYEAQ. Points on this clonotype: What antigen it recognizes has not been identified. Per-base qualities were not stored, and no clone one base away is much larger.

The library was obtained by RT-PCR. TCRdb names Illumina HiSeq 2500 as the instrument used. TCRdb trimmed the raw reads at Q25, called clones with MiXCR and kept productive beta chains. When rows share a CDR3 protein, they turn into one entry using the most common DNA and genes. The sample table shows 500,000 to 600,000 distinct CDR3 sequences, and about 11% are seen once. Clones ranked in the top ten supply roughly 11% of the sample. These data also formed part of another study, on T cells expressing NK-cell markers. Taken from the second paper: 5'RACE template switching, by which a universal primer site and unique molecular identifiers were added, was used to make TCR beta cDNA libraries. In sorted CD3+CD56+NKG2C+, CD3+CD56+NKG2C- and CD3+CD56-NKG2C+ T-cell subsets from 8 or 9 donors, TCR beta-chain repertoires were profiled. Among the eight sequenced donors, seven were HCMV-seropositive and one was HCMV-seronegative. In several experiments an anti-gammadeltaTCR antibody was added to restrict sorting to alphabetaTCR-expressing T cells. In five to seven donors, the dominant CD3+CD56+NKG2C+ clonotypes were found to rank among the top 10 CD8+ clonotypes and to make up roughly 1.0-7.0% of CD8+ T cells. Those dominant clonotypes were again the most abundant among CD3+CD56-NKG2C+ cells in several donors, at roughly 28.3-65%. Whether the expanded NKG2C-expressing T cell clones were specific for HCMV antigens remained unclear. The eight sequenced donors were randomly selected healthy volunteers, three men and five women. HCMV-specific IgG was detected in serum with a commercial ELISA kit to determine HCMV serostatus. Peripheral blood mononuclear cells were isolated from blood by Ficoll density gradient centrifugation. Bulk peripheral blood T-cell repertoires were additionally sequenced from unsorted PBMC for several donors. Priming for cDNA synthesis came from the TCR beta constant segment, and two successive PCR amplification steps followed. Illumina HiSeq 2000/2500, MiSeq or NextSeq was used to sequence libraries as 2 x 150 bp reads. MIGEC was used to demultiplex reads and group reads by UMI, and MiTCR was used to assemble and quantify clonotypes. To remove erroneous sequences, TCR cDNA sequences were retained only when supported by two or more reads. The tcR package was used for downstream repertoire analysis, and clonotypes were matched between fractions using CDR3 nucleotide sequence together with V segment. VDJmatch was used to annotate antigen specificity against VDJdb, with one amino acid substitution in CDR3 allowed.

The sequencing here drew on PBMCs from blood, taken on the day of vaccination. This sequence was found in a man aged 50 to 60 who received an inactivated influenza vaccine. Donor details come from another sample of the same person, matched by shared clones. Recombination connected TRBV7-6 to TRBJ2-3, with TRBD2 matching 12 junction bases. CDR3 protein: CASSLERTSGGTDTQYF. The DNA sequence follows: TGTGCCAGCAGCTTAGAAAGGACTAGCGGGGGCACAGATACGCAGTATTTT.